The TCR beta chain described here comes from a study of cytotoxic CD8 clonotypes in ibrutinib-treated CLL. Study at large: Response samples were taken after a median of about twelve months on treatment, range 6 to 36. General observations from the study: Clonality grew at ibrutinib response; at progression, it decreased back toward baseline. Public clonotypes, rarely seen, contracted or held steady on treatment. At the start, clonality exceeded age-matched healthy donors and followed circulating CD8+ T-cell counts.

Worth noting for this clone: What it binds is unknown.

Libraries were prepared by immunoSEQ multiplex PCR; TCRdb keeps only in-frame clonotypes and omits some of them. Altogether over 250,000 clones are present, around 69% being singletons, with the ten largest covering about 5%. V was clipped by 1 base and J by 5 bases, with 6 bases between them. The CDR3 is 11 amino acids. Germline values: CDR1 DFQATT, CDR2 SNEGSKA (reference sequence). This receptor was obtained from a human donor with chronic lymphocytic leukemia. The V call is TRBV20-1, the J call TRBJ2-7; no reliable D call. Source: PBMCs, taken at disease progression, from a patient treated with ibrutinib. The CDR3 sequence: CSARGVHEQYF. CDR3 coding DNA: TGCAGTGCTAGAGGGGTCCACGAGCAGTACTTC.